A single sample gave rise to the 25 T cell receptor beta chains below, sequenced in a study of blood T cells in healthy people across ages. The use of a sample-barcoded 5' primer and a J-beta primer mix characterized a second PCR of about 6 to 12 cycles. TCRdb itself ran the 5' RACE reads through MiXCR, one entry per CDR3 protein. This sample has 1.5 million to 1.9 million distinct CDR3 sequences, with under 55% found just once. The sequenced sample consisted of blood. These receptors were collected from a woman younger than 35 in good health.

This clonotype was detected only a few times. This chain uses TRBV3-1 with TRBJ2-7, with D unresolved. The germline gives CDR1 LGHDT, CDR2 YNNKEL (reference sequence). V was shortened by 1 base and J by 6 bases, with 13 bases between the two germline ends. This CDR3 has 14 residues. CDR3 in amino acids: CASSQGFLGSEQYF. The CDR3 coding sequence is TGTGCCAGCAGCCAAGGTTTCCTAGGTAGCGAGCAGTACTTC.

This clonotype has a handful of counts. The chain uses TRBV9 and TRBJ2-5, with 7 bases identical to TRBD1. V trimming: 0 bases; J trimming: 1 base; junction bases outside the gene matches: 6. This CDR3 contains 16 residues. CDR1 is SGDLS, CDR2 YYNGEE, per germline. The CDR3 sequence is CASSVEWDSLQETQYF. The CDR3 region has the DNA TGTGCCAGCAGCGTAGAGTGGGACAGCCTCCAAGAGACCCAGTACTTC.

The gene calls are TRBV25-1 and TRBJ2-7; 9 nucleotides align to TRBD2. This CDR3 comprises 15 residues. Germline values: CDR1 MGHDK, CDR2 SYGVNS. J was trimmed by 9 bases and V by 3 bases; bases with no gene match: 12. The CDR3 nucleotides read TGTGCCAGCAGTGATCTGGCAGCGGGGGGCGGGGGGCAGTACTTC. It is translated as CASSDLAAGGGGQYF.

The table lists this clonotype with a few counts. The chain combines TRBV7-9 with TRBJ2-7, with D possibly matching TRBD2 (5 bases). Germline CDR1 SEHNR, CDR2 FQNEAQ (reference sequence). Trimming left V 5 bases short and J 4 bases short, with 9 bases between. The length of the CDR3 is 12 residues. The CDR3 sequence is CASSQTTYEQYF. CDR3 nucleotides: TGTGCCAGCAGCCAGACTACTTACGAGCAGTACTTC.

V usage is TRBV4-2 and J usage is TRBJ2-5, with 10 bases that match TRBD2. The CDR3 runs to 16 residues. With V trimmed by 2 bases and J by 11 bases, 14 bases remained unmatched. Germline CDR1 LGHNA, CDR2 YNFKEQ. In nucleotides, the CDR3 is TGTGCCAGCAGCCAACCCGGGACTAGCGCCCTCGATGAGCAGTACTTC. Translated, it gives CASSQPGTSALDEQYF.

This clonotype was seen only a few times. This may come from a read error, since a much larger clone is one base off. The chain's CDR3 is CASSRWEDTEAFF. The CDR3 DNA reads TGTGCCAGCAGTCGGTGGGAGGACACTGAAGCTTTCTTT. V usage is TRBV6-2 or TRBV6-3 and J usage is TRBJ1-1; D gene uncertain. Germline values: CDR1 MNHEY, CDR2 SVGEGT. The CDR3 covers 13 residues. Trimming stripped 5 bases from V and 3 bases from J, with 10 bases between.

The V call is TRBV9, the J call TRBJ2-7; D unclear. CDR1 is SGDLS and CDR2 is YYNGEE in the germline V gene. V dropped 0 bases and J dropped 7 bases, with 20 bases sitting between them. This CDR3 has 16 residues. The CDR3 loop is CASSVAADVERNEQYF. In nucleotides, the CDR3 is TGTGCCAGCAGCGTAGCCGCGGACGTGGAACGTAATGAGCAGTACTTC.

This sequence joins TRBV27 and TRBJ1-2, with 10 nucleotides matching TRBD1. The germline CDR1 and CDR2 sequences are MNHEY and SMNVEV (reference sequence). The CDR3 loop spans 16 amino acids. Trimming at V came to 5 bases and at J to 14 bases, leaving 20 bases not matched to a gene. DNA for the CDR3: TGTGCCAGCAGTCAACTCACTCCCGGGACAGGGGCTGTTAAGACCTTC. Its translation is CASSQLTPGTGAVKTF.

This clonotype was observed a single time. This chain connects TRBV6-1 to TRBJ1-5; D gene uncertain. This CDR3 comprises 15 residues. The germline V gene has CDR1 MNHNS and CDR2 SASEGT. Trimming took 1 base from V and 0 from J, leaving 7 bases between them. CDR3 bases: TGTGCCAGCAGTGAAGAAACGTATAGCAATCAGCCCCAGCATTTT. Translation gives CASSEETYSNQPQHF.

This clonotype appeared a few times. This chain uses TRBV29-1 with TRBJ2-3; D is unresolved. V lost 4 bases to trimming and J lost 6 bases, with 14 bases between them. The CDR3 covers 13 residues. CDR1 is SQVTM, CDR2 ANQGSEA, per germline. This CDR3 reads CSVAGPRSDTQYF. The CDR3 DNA follows: TGCAGCGTTGCAGGACCCCGGTCGGATACGCAGTATTTT.

The rearrangement links TRBV7-9 to TRBJ2-1; D may be TRBD2 (6 bases). Germline V lookup: CDR1 SEHNR, CDR2 FQNEAQ (reference sequence). The CDR3 runs 15 residues. V lost 1 base to trimming and J lost 9 bases, with 16 bases between them. CDR3 DNA: TGTGCCAGCAGCTTAGTGGACGGGAGTCGAGGTGAGCAGTTCTTC. Protein sequence: CASSLVDGSRGEQFF.

This clonotype was picked up many times. A much bigger clone sits one base away, suggesting this may be a read error. The chain joins TRBV11-2 to TRBJ2-3, with D hard to call. Between the trimmed V and J ends, which lost 4 bases and 2 bases, there was a span of 7 bases. The germline V gene has CDR1 SGHAT and CDR2 FQNNGV. This CDR3 comprises 13 residues. DNA of the CDR3: TGTGCCAGCAGCTGTTACAACACAGATACGCAGTATTTT. As protein: CASSCYNTDTQYF. The full variable domain, in which reference TRBV11-2 and TRBJ2-3 provide the parts outside the CDR3, is EAGVAQSPRYKIIEKRQSVAFWCNPISGHATLYWYQQILGQGPKLLIQFQNNGVVDDSQLPKDRFSAERLKGVDSTLKIQPAKLEDSAVYLCASSCYNTDTQYFGPGTRLTVL.

The chain carries TRBV10-3 and TRBJ2-5; 11 bases map to TRBD2. CDR1 and CDR2 from the germline V gene are ENHRY and SYGVKD. The CDR3 sequence is 15 residues long. The J segment lost 11 bases and the V segment lost 0 bases, leaving 8 bases of the junction unmatched. The DNA of the CDR3 is TGTGCCATCAGTGAGTCGGGACTAGCGGACAGGGAGCAGTACTTC. It specifies CAISESGLADREQYF.

This sequence joins TRBV9 and TRBJ2-1; tentative D call: TRBD2 (7 bases). Germline V CDR1 and CDR2: SGDLS, YYNGEE. This CDR3 contains 16 residues. V was clipped by 1 base and J by 4 bases, with 15 bases between them. CDR3 amino acids: CASSVNRGAGYNEQFF. The CDR3 DNA reads TGTGCCAGCAGCGTAAATCGGGGGGCAGGGTACAATGAGCAGTTCTTC.

This clonotype was seen only a few times. The chain joins TRBV7-2 to TRBJ2-4; TRBD2 is a possible D gene (6 bases). The CDR3 runs 19 residues. V was shortened by 5 bases and J by 0 bases, with 23 bases between the two germline ends. CDR1 is SGHTA, CDR2 FQGNSA, per germline. The CDR3 here is CASSPSVRTGSKAKNIQYF. In DNA form, the CDR3 reads TGTGCCAGCAGCCCTAGCGTCCGGACTGGGAGTAAAGCCAAAAACATTCAGTACTTC. Together with reference TRBV7-2 and TRBJ2-4, the CDR3 gives the full variable domain: GAGVSQSPSNKVTEKGKDVELRCDPISGHTALYWYRQSLGQGLEFLIYFQGNSAPDKSGLPSDRFSAERTGGSVSTLTIQRTQQEDSAVYLCASSPSVRTGSKAKNIQYFGAGTRLSVL.

CDR3 in DNA: TGCGCCAGCAGGGAGGGACTAGCGGGCTATAGCACAGATACGCAGTATTTT. It yields the protein CASREGLAGYSTDTQYF. The chain is built from TRBV5-1 and TRBJ2-3; 12 nucleotides align to TRBD2. Germline CDR1 reads SGHRS; CDR2 reads YFSETQ. J lost 0 bases, V lost 5 bases, and 7 bases had no gene match. This CDR3 comprises 17 residues.

The chain combines TRBV12-3 or TRBV12-4 with TRBJ1-2; D gene uncertain. This CDR3 spans 15 amino acids. V shed 2 bases and J shed 4 bases, with 14 bases lying between them. This CDR3 reads CASSLSYPSVYGYTF. The CDR3 region has the DNA TGTGCCAGCAGTTTAAGTTATCCTTCAGTCTATGGCTACACCTTC.

The chain links TRBV29-1 to TRBJ2-1; a weak D match, TRBD2 (5 bases). CDR3 length equals 12 residues. The V gene's germline CDR1 is SQVTM and CDR2 ANQGSEA. The CDR3 loop is CTAAPPGSEQFF. In nucleotides, the CDR3 is TGCACCGCTGCCCCTCCGGGAAGTGAGCAGTTCTTC.

The chain recombines TRBV7-2 with TRBJ2-5; 7 nucleotides match TRBD1. CDR3 length equals 19 residues. The V and J ends lost 4 bases and 2 bases, in that order; junction bases with no gene match: 19. Germline V gene sequence: CDR1 SGHTA, CDR2 FQGNSA. The CDR3 nucleotides are TGTGCCAGCAGCTCCCCCATGTCAAGGGGGCGAAGTAGGCAAGAGACCCAGTACTTC. Its translation is CASSSPMSRGRSRQETQYF.

In its sample, this clonotype was seen a few times. The V gene is TRBV20-1, the J gene TRBJ1-2; D is unclear. The V end lost 4 bases, the J end lost 4 bases, and 10 bases lay between the germline ends. The CDR3 sequence is 12 residues long. The germline CDR1 and CDR2 sequences are DFQATT and SNEGSKA (reference sequence). CDR3 sequence reads: CSATSEAYGYTF. CDR3 nucleotides: TGCAGTGCTACTTCGGAAGCCTATGGCTACACCTTC.

This sequence joins TRBV7-2 and TRBJ2-7, with TRBD1 as a possible D gene (5 bases). Germline CDR1 reads SGHTA; CDR2 reads FQGNSA. The V end was cut by 1 base, the J end by 4 bases, with 11 bases between. The CDR3 totals 14 residues. The CDR3 region is CASSLDRQIYEQYF. CDR3 bases: TGTGCCAGCAGCTTAGATAGACAGATATACGAGCAGTACTTC.

The chain has TRBV14 and TRBJ2-2; D gene uncertain. The V gene lost 2 bases and the J gene lost 5 bases, with 9 bases spanning the gap. Germline V gene data show CDR1 as SGHDN and CDR2 as FVKESK. This CDR3 is built from 14 residues. CDR3 nucleotide sequence: TGTGCCAGCAGCCAACTCGTTGGGACCGGGGAGCTGTTTTTT. It specifies CASSQLVGTGELFF.

This chain connects TRBV18 to TRBJ1-1; tentative D call: TRBD1 (6 bases). Germline CDR1 is KGHSH and CDR2 is LQKENI. CDR3 length equals 15 residues. Trimming took off 2 bases at V and 4 bases at J, with 14 bases between the two ends. The CDR3 bases are TGTGCCAGCTCACCAGCAGGGGTGGAGGGCACTGAAGCTTTCTTT. Amino acids: CASSPAGVEGTEAFF. The variable domain in full, completed from reference TRBV18 and TRBJ1-1, reads NAGVMQNPRHLVRRRGQEARLRCSPMKGHSHVYWYRQLPEEGLKFMVYLQKENIIDESGMPKERFSAEFPKEGPSILRIQQVVRGDSAAYFCASSPAGVEGTEAFFGQGTRLTVV.

This sequence joins TRBV24-1 and TRBJ2-2; D unclear. The CDR3 is 13 residues long. CDR1 and CDR2 from the germline V gene are KGHDR and SFDVKD. V dropped 4 bases and J dropped 6 bases, with 8 bases sitting between them. The DNA for the CDR3 is TGTGCCACCAGTGACCGGCGGTCCGGGGAGCTGTTTTTT. As protein: CATSDRRSGELFF.

Details on this clonotype: One junction end disagrees with the germline gene, perhaps due to a read error. The V gene is TRBV20-1, the J gene TRBJ1-5; TRBD1 agrees at 8 bases. The CDR3 covers 15 residues. Germline V CDR1 and CDR2: DFQATT, SNEGSKA (reference sequence). The CDR3 DNA reads as TGCAGTGCTAGAGCCTACGGGACAGGAGATCAGCCTCAGCATTTT. It specifies CSARAYGTGDQPQHF.